This T cell receptor beta chain was recorded in a study of cytomegalovirus exposure and HLA in healthy donors. Vbeta (60) and Jbeta (13) primers were used in the PCR. TCRdb's table, derived via immunoSEQ multiplex PCR, lists solely in-frame clones and lacks some. This table lists 50,000 to 70,000 clones. From germline, CDR1 is MDHEN and CDR2 SYDVKM. V shed 3 bases, J shed 8 bases, and the junction held 5 bases outside the gene matches. This CDR3 has 14 residues. This clone is deemed medium-sized (0.01 to 0.1%) by its frequency. The receptor comes from a woman under 30 in good health and CMV-seronegative. The rearrangement joins TRBV28 to TRBJ2-1; 9 nucleotides align to TRBD2. Material: PBMCs. The CDR3 protein is CASSFPGTSHEQFF. CDR3 in DNA: TGTGCCAGCAGTTTCCCCGGGACTAGCCATGAGCAGTTCTTC.